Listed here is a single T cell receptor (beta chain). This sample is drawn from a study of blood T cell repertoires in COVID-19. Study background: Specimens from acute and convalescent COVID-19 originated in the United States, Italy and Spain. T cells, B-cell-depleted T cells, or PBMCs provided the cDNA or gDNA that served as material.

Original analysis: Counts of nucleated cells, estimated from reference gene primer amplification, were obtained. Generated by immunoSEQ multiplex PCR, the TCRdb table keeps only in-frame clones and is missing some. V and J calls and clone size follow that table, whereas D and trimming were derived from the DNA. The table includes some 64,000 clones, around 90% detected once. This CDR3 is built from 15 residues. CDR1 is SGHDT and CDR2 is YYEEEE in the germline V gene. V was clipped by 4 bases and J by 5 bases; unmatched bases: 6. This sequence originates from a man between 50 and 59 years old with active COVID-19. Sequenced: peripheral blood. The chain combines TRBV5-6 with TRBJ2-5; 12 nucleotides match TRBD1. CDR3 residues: CASSGDRGLMETQYF. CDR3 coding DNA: TGTGCCAGCAGCGGGGACAGGGGGCTGATGGAGACCCAGTACTTC.